This paragraph reports one T cell receptor (beta chain). This entry is derived from a study of control samples from healthy donors and cancer patients. The data were produced by immunoSEQ multiplex PCR, yet TCRdb's version contains in-frame clones alone and is incomplete. The sample shows approximately 190,000 clones, and 2.2% sits with its ten largest clones. Between the trimmed V and J ends, which lost 3 bases and 5 bases, there was a span of 11 bases. The CDR3 totals 14 residues. Germline CDR1 and CDR2: LGHDT and YNNKEL (reference sequence). This clonotype was obtained from a woman in her 30s in good health. This rearrangement joins TRBV3-1 (or the pseudogene TRBV3-2) to TRBJ1-3; no clear D. The sample comprised blood. CDR3 protein: CASSQSQRRNTIYF. The DNA of the CDR3 is TGTGCCAGCAGCCAGAGCCAACGTCGAAACACCATATATTTT.